This T cell receptor beta chain stems from a study of glioma-infiltrating T cells after dendritic cell vaccination. Isocitrate dehydrogenase mutation was absent in all glioblastoma patients. Primers: 60 V beta forward and 13 J beta reverse. Repertoires were generated with immunoSEQ multiplex PCR, while TCRdb's copy carries only in-frame clones and drops some. The repertoire includes approximately 48,000 clones, over 75% of them detected once, and approximately 10% sits in the top ten. Germline V gene data show CDR1 as SGHTA and CDR2 as FQGNSA. V trimming: 5 bases; J trimming: 1 base; junction bases outside the gene matches: 4. The CDR3 totals 14 residues.

The TCR comes from a human donor with glioblastoma. This specimen consisted of blood, obtained before dendritic cell vaccination. This rearrangement joins TRBV7-2 to TRBJ2-7; TRBD2 agrees at 8 bases. CDR3 protein: CASSASGGSYEQYF. CDR3 sequence (DNA): TGTGCCAGCAGCGCCAGCGGGGGATCCTACGAGCAGTACTTC.